This T cell receptor (beta chain) stems from a study of T cells in narcolepsy. Study results and limitations: Autoreactive clonotypes reportedly recurred in blood of same and different patients, not controls.

This table comes from immunoSEQ multiplex PCR, and its TCRdb copy is limited to in-frame clones, with some not included. The sample includes roughly 11,000 clones, approximately 94% of them seen just once. In the case of this clone: Its matching antigen is unknown.

The V gene's germline CDR1 is LNHDA and CDR2 SQIVND (reference sequence). Trimming took 2 bases from V and 4 from J, leaving 5 bases between them. The CDR3 is 12 amino acids. V is TRBV19 and J is TRBJ2-5; a possible D gene is TRBD1 (5 bases). The TCR originated in a human donor with narcolepsy. Sequenced input: CD45RA- memory CD4+ T cells from PBMCs. In nucleotides, the CDR3 is TGTGCCAGTAGTATAAGGGGAGAGACCCAGTACTTC. It codes for CASSIRGETQYF. The entire variable domain, with the rest obtained from reference TRBV19 and TRBJ2-5, is as follows: DGGITQSPKYLFRKEGQNVTLSCEQNLNHDAMYWYRQDPGQGLRLIYYSQIVNDFQKGDIAEGYSVSREKKESFPLTVTSAQKNPTAFYLCASSIRGETQYFGPGTRLLVL.